Listed below are T cell receptor beta chains from one sample, sequenced in a study of blood T cell repertoires in COVID-19. Assay: immunoSEQ multiplex PCR; the TCRdb copy retains only in-frame clones and omits some. Of about 320,000 clones detected, 85% appear once; the ten largest clones hold 1.5% to 2%. Sequencing was carried out using PBMCs or T cells enriched from blood (not recorded which). All receptors derive from a woman aged 25 to 39 who had been exposed to COVID-19. Both conserved end residues are part of each CDR3. The order of the fields is D gene, clone size, V gene, J gene, CDR3 DNA, CDR3 protein. A D gene is named only where the DNA matches it firmly. Clone size is shown for a subset of rows, as once, few, many or a class of expanded clone.

d_call: NA
clone_size: NA
v_call: TRBV9
j_call: TRBJ2-1
cdr3_nt: TGTGCCAGCAGCGTAGCTCCCAGTCGCAGCTCCTACAATGAGCAGTTCTTC
cdr3_aa: CASSVAPSRSSYNEQFF

d_call: NA
clone_size: few
v_call: TRBV5-1
j_call: TRBJ2-7
cdr3_nt: TGCGCCAGCAGCTTGGGTCAGGGGGGAATCTCCTACGAGCAGTACTTC
cdr3_aa: CASSLGQGGISYEQYF

d_call: TRBD1
clone_size: NA
v_call: TRBV28
j_call: TRBJ1-4
cdr3_nt: TGTGCCAGCAGCCGAGGGACAGTGGGAGAAAAACTGTTTTTT
cdr3_aa: CASSRGTVGEKLFF

d_call: NA
clone_size: once
v_call: TRBV5-6
j_call: TRBJ1-2
cdr3_nt: TGTGCCAGCAGCTTGGGGCGCCCGGGAGGCTACACCTTC
cdr3_aa: CASSLGRPGGYTF

d_call: TRBD1
clone_size: NA
v_call: TRBV12-3/TRBV12-4
j_call: TRBJ2-2
cdr3_nt: TGTGCCAGCAGTCAGACAGGGGCCGGGGAGCTGTTTTTT
cdr3_aa: CASSQTGAGELFF

d_call: NA
clone_size: NA
v_call: TRBV2
j_call: TRBJ2-3
cdr3_nt: TGTGCCAGCAGTGTTGCGGGGCCCACAGATACGCAGTATTTT
cdr3_aa: CASSVAGPTDTQYF

d_call: NA
clone_size: NA
v_call: TRBV5-1
j_call: TRBJ2-5
cdr3_nt: TGCGCCAGCAGCCGTGCGGGACAGCTACAAGAGACCCAGTACTTC
cdr3_aa: CASSRAGQLQETQYF

d_call: NA
clone_size: NA
v_call: TRBV16
j_call: TRBJ2-7
cdr3_nt: TGTGCCAGCAGCGAGAGAGGGGGCTCCTACGAGCAGTACTTC
cdr3_aa: CASSERGGSYEQYF

d_call: NA
clone_size: NA
v_call: TRBV3-1/TRBV3-2
j_call: TRBJ2-5
cdr3_nt: TGTGCCAGCAGCCAAGATACCGGGGAGACCCAGTACTTC
cdr3_aa: CASSQDTGETQYF

d_call: TRBD1
clone_size: NA
v_call: TRBV30
j_call: TRBJ1-4
cdr3_nt: TGTGCCTGGAGGGGGATTGATGGGACAGCACAAAAAGAAAAACTGTTTTTT
cdr3_aa: CAWRGIDGTAQKEKLFF

d_call: TRBD2
clone_size: NA
v_call: TRBV4-1
j_call: TRBJ2-5
cdr3_nt: TGCGCCAGCAGCCATTTGTCGGGACTAGCGGTTAAAACCCAGTACTTC
cdr3_aa: CASSHLSGLAVKTQYF

d_call: NA
clone_size: NA
v_call: TRBV30
j_call: TRBJ1-1
cdr3_nt: TGTGCCTGGTGGGAGGGACACCGCAACACTGAAGCTTTCTTT
cdr3_aa: CAWWEGHRNTEAFF

d_call: NA
clone_size: NA
v_call: TRBV7-3
j_call: TRBJ1-3
cdr3_nt: TGTGCCAGCAGCTTAGGGACATCTACTGGAAACACCATATATTTT
cdr3_aa: CASSLGTSTGNTIYF

d_call: TRBD2
clone_size: NA
v_call: TRBV24-1
j_call: TRBJ2-7
cdr3_nt: TGTGCCACCAGTGAGCCGGGAGGGGGGGGCTACGAGCAGTACTTC
cdr3_aa: CATSEPGGGGYEQYF

d_call: TRBD1
clone_size: NA
v_call: TRBV4-3
j_call: TRBJ1-1
cdr3_nt: TGCGCCAGCAGCCAAGACCCAGGGGGCAAAGCTTTCTTT
cdr3_aa: CASSQDPGGKAFF

d_call: NA
clone_size: NA
v_call: TRBV7-9
j_call: TRBJ2-3
cdr3_nt: TGTGCCAGCAGCTCAGGTGGAGGGGGCACAGATACGCAGTATTTT
cdr3_aa: CASSSGGGGTDTQYF

d_call: TRBD2
clone_size: NA
v_call: TRBV30
j_call: TRBJ2-3
cdr3_nt: TGTGCCTTTAGGCGGGGGGCGGGAGATACGCAGTATTTT
cdr3_aa: CAFRRGAGDTQYF

d_call: TRBD1
clone_size: NA
v_call: TRBV7-2
j_call: TRBJ1-4
cdr3_nt: TGTGCCAGCAGCTTACGGACAGGGGCGACTAATGAAAAACTGTTTTTT
cdr3_aa: CASSLRTGATNEKLFF

d_call: NA
clone_size: NA
v_call: TRBV6-2/TRBV6-3
j_call: TRBJ1-2
cdr3_nt: TGTGCCAGCAGTCTCGGGGACTATGGCTACACCTTC
cdr3_aa: CASSLGDYGYTF

d_call: NA
clone_size: few
v_call: TRBV19
j_call: TRBJ1-6
cdr3_nt: TGTGCCAGTCGACAGAGCTATAATTCACCCCTCCACTTT
cdr3_aa: CASRQSYNSPLHF

d_call: TRBD1
clone_size: once
v_call: TRBV28
j_call: TRBJ2-2
cdr3_nt: TGTGCCAGCAGTTCCCCGCCGACAGGGATTAAGGTCGGGGAGCTGTTTTTT
cdr3_aa: CASSSPPTGIKVGELFF

d_call: NA
clone_size: NA
v_call: TRBV28
j_call: TRBJ1-1
cdr3_nt: TGTGCCAGCAGTTTATTCGTCCACTTTGAAGCTTTCTTT
cdr3_aa: CASSLFVHFEAFF

d_call: NA
clone_size: NA
v_call: TRBV6-5
j_call: TRBJ1-2
cdr3_nt: TGTGCCAGCAGGGACCCGAGGGCCAACTATGGCTACACCTTC
cdr3_aa: CASRDPRANYGYTF

d_call: NA
clone_size: NA
v_call: TRBV20-1
j_call: TRBJ1-3
cdr3_nt: TGCAGTGCTAGTCGCAGGGCTTCTGGAAACACCATATATTTT
cdr3_aa: CSASRRASGNTIYF

d_call: NA
clone_size: few
v_call: TRBV19
j_call: TRBJ1-2
cdr3_nt: TGTGCCAGTACCTCAAGGAGGGACGGGGGTGGCTACACCTTC
cdr3_aa: CASTSRRDGGGYTF

d_call: TRBD1
clone_size: once
v_call: TRBV6-5
j_call: TRBJ1-2
cdr3_nt: TGTGCCAGCAGCCCCGGGACAGCCACTAACTATGGCTACACCTTC
cdr3_aa: CASSPGTATNYGYTF

d_call: TRBD1
clone_size: NA
v_call: TRBV30
j_call: TRBJ1-6
cdr3_nt: TGTGCCTGCAAAAAAGGGACAGGGGTTGATAATTCACCCCTCCACTTT
cdr3_aa: CACKKGTGVDNSPLHF

d_call: TRBD1
clone_size: NA
v_call: TRBV28
j_call: TRBJ1-6
cdr3_nt: TGTGCCAGCAGCGCCCCACAGGGGGGTAATTCACCCCTCCACTTT
cdr3_aa: CASSAPQGGNSPLHF

d_call: TRBD1
clone_size: NA
v_call: TRBV10-3
j_call: TRBJ1-6
cdr3_nt: TGTGCCATCAGCCCTGACAGGGTGCTTCTCGACTCACCCCTCCACTTT
cdr3_aa: CAISPDRVLLDSPLHF

d_call: TRBD1
clone_size: NA
v_call: TRBV7-9
j_call: TRBJ1-4
cdr3_nt: TGTGCCAGCAGCTTTCAAGGACAGGGAACTCAAAAACTGTTTTTT
cdr3_aa: CASSFQGQGTQKLFF

d_call: TRBD1
clone_size: NA
v_call: TRBV3-1/TRBV3-2
j_call: TRBJ1-5
cdr3_nt: TGTGCCAGCAGCCAAGATTCAGGGGGCGGGCAGCCCCAGCATTTT
cdr3_aa: CASSQDSGGGQPQHF

d_call: NA
clone_size: once
v_call: TRBV5-1
j_call: TRBJ2-7
cdr3_nt: TGCGCCAGCAGCTTGGGCGGTGGGTACGAGCAGTACTTC
cdr3_aa: CASSLGGGYEQYF

d_call: NA
clone_size: NA
v_call: TRBV19
j_call: TRBJ1-1
cdr3_nt: TGTGCCAGTAGTATACAGGGCACGTCGAACACTGAAGCTTTCTTT
cdr3_aa: CASSIQGTSNTEAFF

d_call: NA
clone_size: NA
v_call: TRBV5-1
j_call: TRBJ1-4
cdr3_nt: TGCGCCAGCAGCTTTCAGGGGACCCTCATCGAAAAACTGTTTTTT
cdr3_aa: CASSFQGTLIEKLFF

d_call: NA
clone_size: NA
v_call: TRBV7-8
j_call: TRBJ1-1
cdr3_nt: TGTGCCAGCAGCATACAACAGGGATTGCGGACTGAAGCTTTCTTT
cdr3_aa: CASSIQQGLRTEAFF

d_call: TRBD2
clone_size: NA
v_call: TRBV12-5
j_call: TRBJ2-7
cdr3_nt: TGTGCTAGTGGTTTGATCCCAGCGGGAGGGGCCTACGAGCAGTACTTC
cdr3_aa: CASGLIPAGGAYEQYF

d_call: TRBD2
clone_size: once
v_call: TRBV2
j_call: TRBJ2-3
cdr3_nt: TGTGCCAGCCGCAACACGGGACTACGGTTAAACACAGATACGCAGTATTTT
cdr3_aa: CASRNTGLRLNTDTQYF

d_call: TRBD2
clone_size: once
v_call: TRBV24-1
j_call: TRBJ2-2
cdr3_nt: TGTGCCACCAGTGACCCGGTAGCGGGAGGGGACACCGGGGAGCTGTTTTTT
cdr3_aa: CATSDPVAGGDTGELFF

d_call: NA
clone_size: many
v_call: TRBV28
j_call: TRBJ1-5
cdr3_nt: TGTGCCAGCAGAGACAGCTATCAGCCCCAGCATTTT
cdr3_aa: CASRDSYQPQHF

d_call: NA
clone_size: NA
v_call: TRBV7-9
j_call: TRBJ2-5
cdr3_nt: TGTGCCAGCAGCCCTAGATTCGGGACATTCCAAGAGACCCAGTACTTC
cdr3_aa: CASSPRFGTFQETQYF

d_call: NA
clone_size: NA
v_call: TRBV4-1
j_call: TRBJ1-6
cdr3_nt: TGCGCCAGCAGCCAGTCCCCGGGAGGCTCAAATTCACCCCTCCACTTT
cdr3_aa: CASSQSPGGSNSPLHF

d_call: TRBD2
clone_size: NA
v_call: TRBV19
j_call: TRBJ2-7
cdr3_nt: TGTGCCAGTAGCCCGACTAGCGGGGGGGCTGGCGAGCAGTACTTC
cdr3_aa: CASSPTSGGAGEQYF

d_call: TRBD1
clone_size: NA
v_call: TRBV6-2/TRBV6-3
j_call: TRBJ2-7
cdr3_nt: TGTGCCAGCAGTTACGGGGACAGCCGACTTAACTCCTACGAGCAGTACTTC
cdr3_aa: CASSYGDSRLNSYEQYF

d_call: NA
clone_size: NA
v_call: TRBV7-3
j_call: TRBJ2-3
cdr3_nt: TGTGCCAGCAGCTTAAGCCCAGGAGGGGATACGCAGTATTTT
cdr3_aa: CASSLSPGGDTQYF

d_call: TRBD1
clone_size: few
v_call: TRBV7-9
j_call: TRBJ2-1
cdr3_nt: TGTGCCAGCAGCTTAGCTTCGGGACAGGGACACAATGAGCAGTTCTTC
cdr3_aa: CASSLASGQGHNEQFF

d_call: TRBD1
clone_size: NA
v_call: TRBV18
j_call: TRBJ2-6
cdr3_nt: TGTGCCAGCTCACCTTTTCGGGACAGGGGGACATCTGGGGCCAACGTCCTGACTTTC
cdr3_aa: CASSPFRDRGTSGANVLTF

d_call: TRBD1
clone_size: NA
v_call: TRBV19
j_call: TRBJ1-5
cdr3_nt: TGTGCCAGTAGTATAGATAGGACAGGGGGCGCGAGCAATCAGCCCCAGCATTTT
cdr3_aa: CASSIDRTGGASNQPQHF

d_call: NA
clone_size: once
v_call: TRBV5-4
j_call: TRBJ2-7
cdr3_nt: TGTGCCAGCAGCTTCGAGCCAAACAGCTACGAGCAGTACTTC
cdr3_aa: CASSFEPNSYEQYF

d_call: TRBD1
clone_size: NA
v_call: TRBV7-9
j_call: TRBJ1-2
cdr3_nt: TGTGCCAGCAACTTTCGGACAGGAGCCTATGGCTACACCTTC
cdr3_aa: CASNFRTGAYGYTF

d_call: TRBD1
clone_size: NA
v_call: TRBV5-6
j_call: TRBJ1-5
cdr3_nt: TGTGCCAGCAGCTTTCGGGGGACAGGGGGCAGTCAGCCCCAGCATTTT
cdr3_aa: CASSFRGTGGSQPQHF

d_call: NA
clone_size: NA
v_call: TRBV24-1
j_call: TRBJ1-3
cdr3_nt: TGTGCCACCAGTGTATCTGGAAACACCATATATTTT
cdr3_aa: CATSVSGNTIYF

d_call: TRBD1
clone_size: NA
v_call: TRBV10-3
j_call: TRBJ1-2
cdr3_nt: TGTGCCATCAGTGAGTCCCGGACAGGGGCCAACTATGGCTACACCTTC
cdr3_aa: CAISESRTGANYGYTF

d_call: NA
clone_size: NA
v_call: TRBV7-2
j_call: TRBJ1-4
cdr3_nt: TGTGCCAGCAGCTTAGTGGGGGGGCTGCCTGAAAAACTGTTTTTT
cdr3_aa: CASSLVGGLPEKLFF

d_call: NA
clone_size: NA
v_call: TRBV12-3/TRBV12-4
j_call: TRBJ2-1
cdr3_nt: TGTGCCAGCAGTTCTCTTTATGAGCAGTTCTTC
cdr3_aa: CASSSLYEQFF

d_call: TRBD1
clone_size: NA
v_call: TRBV5-1
j_call: TRBJ1-1
cdr3_nt: TGCGCCAGCAGCCCGGGACAGGGGGCAACTGAAGCTTTCTTT
cdr3_aa: CASSPGQGATEAFF

d_call: NA
clone_size: NA
v_call: TRBV28
j_call: TRBJ1-5
cdr3_nt: TGTGCCAGCAGTATCACAGGGACATTACAGCCCCAGCATTTT
cdr3_aa: CASSITGTLQPQHF

d_call: TRBD2
clone_size: NA
v_call: TRBV10-3
j_call: TRBJ2-1
cdr3_nt: TGTGCCATCGGGGGGGGAGTCGAAAGCTCCTACAATGAGCAGTTCTTC
cdr3_aa: CAIGGGVESSYNEQFF

d_call: TRBD1
clone_size: NA
v_call: TRBV4-2
j_call: TRBJ2-1
cdr3_nt: TGTGCCAGCAGCCAAGTAGGACAGGGGAAGTACAATGAGCAGTTCTTC
cdr3_aa: CASSQVGQGKYNEQFF